This entry is about one TCR beta chain. This clonotype was seen ten or more times. What antigen it recognizes has not been identified. Per-nucleotide qualities are absent, and no much larger clonotype sits a single base away. Amplification of TCR beta CDR3 regions was carried out from RNA transcripts. A first-round RT-PCR of the TCR CDR3 used the HTBI primer set with the Qiagen OneStep RT-PCR kit. A second multiplex PCR round built the libraries, followed by size selection and purification. The libraries were sequenced on an Illumina HiSeq2000 using paired-end 100 bp reads. The original methods were these. SOAPnuke was used to process the raw data, removing reads that contained adapters or uncalled bases, had a mean Phred below 15, or lacked an exact match to the constant primer or identifier. High-quality paired reads were merged with COPE v1.2.5, and unique nucleotide sequences were defined as clonotypes. MiTCR v1.1 was used to align the clonotypes against IMGT TRBV, TRBD and TRBJ reference segments. The analysis included only V-J combinations with a frequency above 0.0001, which together covered 99% to 99.2% of the repertoires. A TCS score was defined as the ratio of F50 (clonal expansion) to E x V (chaos), with BLOSUM62-based TCRdist applied between CDR3 peptides within each V-J. Welch's t-statistics and random forest reduced roughly 530 V-J features to around 14, which were used in a naive Bayes classifier (R e1071). The public reads were reanalyzed by TCRdb: fastp trimming at Q25, MiXCR alignment, in-frame beta chains only. Identical CDR3 proteins give one entry, which carries the most common genes and DNA. These V and J calls derive from TCRdb rather than the authors' analysis. Recorded for this sample are 550,000 to 850,000 distinct CDR3 sequences; roughly a sixth of them occurred a single time. 16% of the sample goes to the ten largest clones.

Hyperthyroidism patients were newly diagnosed, with disease duration under 2 months, and aged 18 to 65 years. Any patient with an uncontrolled infection, another autoimmune disease, pregnancy or lactation was excluded. Diagnoses were established on the basis of clinical symptoms, serum thyroxine and TRAb, thyroid ultrasound, and orbital computed tomography. Blood from progressor patients was drawn when they were first diagnosed with hyperthyroidism, before any ophthalmopathy symptoms appeared. PBMCs were separated from roughly 10 ml of fresh peripheral blood using Ficoll-Paque density gradient centrifugation. Progressor patients were first diagnosed with Graves' hyperthyroidism and then developed ophthalmopathy during follow-up. Total RNA was extracted with Trizol reagent, and quality was checked on an Agilent 2100 Bioanalyzer. The entry originates in a study of T cells in Graves' hyperthyroidism and ophthalmopathy (dated by TCRdb to between 2018 and 2021). With respect to the entire study: Peripheral blood samples were taken at the time of initial diagnosis, prior to any treatment. To identify TCR V-J signatures that set the groups apart, the researchers used a discovery cohort of 100 patients, made up of roughly 45 with Graves' ophthalmopathy and 55 to 65 with stable Graves' hyperthyroidism. Prospective prediction of ophthalmopathy was tested in an independent validation cohort consisting of 18 to 20 hyperthyroidism patients and about 17 patients who later progressed to ophthalmopathy. The 95 to 100 discovery patients were divided at random into training and test sets in a 7:3 ratio. Thyroid tissue and blood T-cell repertoires from six Graves' hyperthyroidism patients were also compared in the study. After blood sampling, hyperthyroidism patients were treated with methimazole at a starting dose of 30 mg daily, and ophthalmopathy patients were treated with high-dose intravenous methylprednisolone. According to the paper, TCR Vbeta CDR3 sequencing was carried out on 135 peripheral blood samples, which came from some 41 ophthalmopathy, about 75 hyperthyroidism and approximately 17 progressor patients.

What the research found in general, with its limitations: In validation, progression to ophthalmopathy was predicted by the model with around 70% sensitivity and 72.22% specificity, a median of around 6.5 months before onset. A model built on a 13 V-J signature distinguished ophthalmopathy from stable hyperthyroidism, reaching roughly 88% sensitivity and under 84% specificity in cross-validation and 80%/75% in testing. Blood samples also contained most of the expanded thyroid clonotypes (frequency above 0.001), which suggests that blood repertoires may reflect thyroid immune responses. No statistical method was used to fix the sample size in advance, and group allocation was not hidden from the investigators.

Sequences were obtained from blood. The TCR sequence derives from a woman between 50 and 59 years old with Graves' hyperthyroidism that later progressed to Graves' ophthalmopathy.

The CDR3 here reads CASSGEGTVIGYTF. DNA sequence: TGTGCCAGCTCAGGCGAAGGGACAGTGATTGGCTACACCTTC. This chain is built from TRBV18 and TRBJ1-2, and TRBD1 aligns with 7 junction nucleotides. The CDR3 runs 14 amino acids, cysteine and phenylalanine included. The CDR3 DNA has 42 bases and is translated from base 1. Compared with germline, V lacks 5 bases and J lacks 7 bases; bases without a gene match: 10. CDR1 and CDR2, looked up from the germline V gene, are KGHSH and LQKENI.